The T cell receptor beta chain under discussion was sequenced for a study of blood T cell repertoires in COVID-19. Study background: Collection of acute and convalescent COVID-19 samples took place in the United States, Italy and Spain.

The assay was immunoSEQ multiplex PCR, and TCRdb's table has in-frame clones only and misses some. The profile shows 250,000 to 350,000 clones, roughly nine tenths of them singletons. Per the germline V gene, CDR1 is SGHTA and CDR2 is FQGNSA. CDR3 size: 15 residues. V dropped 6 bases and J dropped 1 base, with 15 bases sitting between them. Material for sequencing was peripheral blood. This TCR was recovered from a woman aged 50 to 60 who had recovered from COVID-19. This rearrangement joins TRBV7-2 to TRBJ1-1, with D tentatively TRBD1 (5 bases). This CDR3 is CASSSDSRPNTEAFF. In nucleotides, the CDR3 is TGTGCCAGCAGTTCCGACAGTAGACCGAACACTGAAGCTTTCTTT.